These 28 T cell receptor beta chains were sequenced from one sample in a study of shared clonotypes between healthy human individuals. Assay: immunoSEQ multiplex PCR; the TCRdb copy retains only in-frame clones and omits some. The sample lists roughly 480,000 clones, around 80% seen once, with about 12% in the top ten. Material: PBMCs. The source of these receptors is a woman between 40 and 50 years old in good health. Some clones in this sample may be carry-over from other donors' samples.

The chain joins TRBV23-1 to TRBJ2-7; D might be TRBD1 (6 bases). TRBV23-1 is an ORF; its function is uncertain. The CDR3 length is 14 residues. V was clipped by 2 bases and J by 7 bases, with 15 bases between them. The CDR3 bases are TGCGCCAGCAGTCAACTCACAGGGCCGGGGGAGCAGTACTTC. Its protein is CASSQLTGPGEQYF.

J is TRBJ1-6 and V is TRBV5-1; TRBD1 is a possible D gene (5 bases). CDR1 SGHRS and CDR2 YFSETQ come from the germline V gene. The CDR3 totals 16 residues. Between the trimmed V and J ends, which lost 5 bases and 3 bases, there was a span of 15 bases. The CDR3 DNA sequence: TGCGCCAGCAGAATGGACGCTGGGGGCTATAATTCACCCCTCCACTTT. Translating it yields CASRMDAGGYNSPLHF.

This clone has just one count. CDR3 sequence: CASSGGISGAQETQYF. The DNA for the CDR3 is TGTGCCAGCAGCGGCGGGATTAGCGGAGCCCAAGAGACCCAGTACTTC. This sequence joins TRBV28 and TRBJ2-5; D perhaps matches TRBD2 (6 bases). The ends were cut back, 6 bases at V and 1 base at J, with 18 bases in the middle. The CDR3 is 16 amino acids. In germline, CDR1 is MDHEN, CDR2 SYDVKM.

The chain is built from TRBV6-6 and TRBJ2-7, with TRBD1 matching 7 bases. Trimming at V came to 6 bases and at J to 2 bases, leaving 13 bases not matched to a gene. This CDR3 contains 16 residues. Germline CDR1 reads MNHNY; CDR2 reads SVGAGI (reference sequence). The CDR3 protein is CASSPIRQGLTYEQYF. The CDR3 nucleotides read TGTGCCAGCAGCCCCATCCGACAGGGTTTAACCTACGAGCAGTACTTC.

Only one count was recorded for this clone. The chain recombines TRBV9 with TRBJ1-1, with 8 bases fitting TRBD1. Germline V gives CDR1 SGDLS, CDR2 YYNGEE. The CDR3 has 15 residues. Losses at the gene ends were 0 bases for V and 4 bases for J; bases not matched to a gene: 5. The CDR3 bases are TGTGCCAGCAGCGTAGATGGACAGGGAAGCACTGAAGCTTTCTTT. Translation: CASSVDGQGSTEAFF.

This chain links TRBV6-6 with TRBJ1-1; 9 bases agree with TRBD1. The CDR3 has 14 amino acids. Looked up from germline, CDR1 is MNHNY and CDR2 is SVGAGI (reference sequence). V lost 2 bases and J lost 10; bases outside the gene matches: 8. The CDR3 spells CASSYEGTGGRAFF. The CDR3 DNA is TGTGCCAGCAGTTACGAGGGCACAGGGGGCCGAGCTTTCTTT.

DNA for the CDR3: TGTGCCAGCAGTGAAACGACAGGTACCTACGAGCAGTACTTC. Protein product: CASSETTGTYEQYF. V is TRBV28 and J is TRBJ2-7; D possibly corresponds to TRBD1 (6 bases). The CDR3 consists of 14 residues. V lost 5 bases and J 2 bases, leaving 13 bases between the germline ends. In germline, CDR1 is MDHEN, CDR2 SYDVKM.

This sequence joins TRBV7-8 and TRBJ1-1; weak D call: TRBD1 (6 bases). Trimming took 5 bases from V and 0 from J, leaving 22 bases between them. CDR1 and CDR2 from the germline V gene are SGHVS and FQNEAQ. CDR3 length: 18 amino acids. The CDR3 sequence is CASSSRTAAGIMNTEAFF. In DNA form, the CDR3 reads TGTGCCAGCAGCAGCCGGACAGCAGCCGGGATCATGAACACTGAAGCTTTCTTT. Full variable domain (missing parts from reference TRBV7-8 and TRBJ1-1): GAGVSQSPRYKVAKRGQDVALRCDPISGHVSLFWYQQALGQGPEFLTYFQNEAQLDKSGLPSDRFFAERPEGSVSTLKIQRTQQEDSAVYLCASSSRTAAGIMNTEAFFGQGTRLTVV.

The chain has TRBV11-2 and TRBJ2-7, with D possibly TRBD1 on 6 matching bases. In germline, CDR1 is SGHAT, CDR2 FQNNGV. There are 14 residues in the CDR3. Trimming cost V 4 bases and J 3 bases, with 13 bases left between them. The CDR3 region is CASSSRDTNYEQYF. The CDR3 bases are TGTGCCAGCAGCTCCCGGGACACGAACTACGAGCAGTACTTC.

This clone was found many times. The J gene is TRBJ1-3, the V gene TRBV25-1; D is possibly TRBD1 (6 bases). Germline CDR1 is MGHDK and CDR2 is SYGVNS. Deletions cut 8 bases from V and 5 bases from J, with 22 bases between. This CDR3 has 16 amino acids. In DNA form, the CDR3 reads TGTGCCAGCGAAAAGGGGGGCGGGGCCCGGCGAAACACCATATATTTT. This codes for CASEKGGGARRNTIYF.

A remark on this clone: A far larger clone is a single base away, which makes a read error likely. The CDR3 does not end in the conserved phenylalanine or tryptophan, so this is likely a read error. This chain uses TRBV2 with TRBJ2-7, with 8 bases aligning to TRBD1. The trim removed 7 bases at V and 0 bases at J, leaving 5 bases unmatched. The CDR3 loop spans 14 amino acids. Per germline, CDR1 SNHLY and CDR2 FYNNEI. CDR3 DNA sequence: TGTGCCAGCAAACAGGGGGGTAGCTCCTACGAGCAGTACTTA. Translation: CASKQGGSSYEQYL.

This sequence joins TRBV5-1 and TRBJ2-3, with D possibly TRBD2 on 6 matching bases. Trimming left V 4 bases short and J 3 bases short, with 12 bases between. CDR3 size: 14 residues. CDR1 is SGHRS, CDR2 YFSETQ, per germline. This CDR3 is CASSPPSGTDTQYF. The CDR3 DNA is TGCGCCAGCAGCCCTCCCAGCGGGACAGATACGCAGTATTTT.

This clone occurred a few times. This chain connects TRBV30 to TRBJ1-4; D is possibly TRBD1 (5 bases). V was shortened by 2 bases and J by 3 bases, with 10 bases between the two germline ends. The CDR3 runs to 14 residues. Germline CDR1 and CDR2: GTSNPN and SVGIG (reference sequence). The CDR3 region has the DNA TGTGCCTGGAGTCACGGGACGGCTAATGAAAAACTGTTTTTT. It specifies CAWSHGTANEKLFF.

V gene TRBV9 combines with J gene TRBJ2-7, with 10 nucleotides matching TRBD1. The germline gives CDR1 SGDLS, CDR2 YYNGEE. The CDR3 is 13 residues long. J lost 5 bases, V lost 2 bases, and 1 base had no gene match. CDR3 residues: CASSVGQGDEQYF. CDR3 DNA: TGTGCCAGCAGCGTTGGACAGGGGGACGAGCAGTACTTC.

V gene TRBV15 combines with J gene TRBJ1-5; 9 bases agree with TRBD1. This CDR3 contains 18 residues. Germline values: CDR1 LNHNV, CDR2 YYDKDF (reference sequence). J was trimmed by 5 bases and V by 5 bases; bases with no gene match: 16. The CDR3 DNA follows: TGTGCCACCAGCTTTACCCCCGGGGGGGGACAGGGCTATCAGCCCCAGCATTTT. This translates into CATSFTPGGGQGYQPQHF.

V is TRBV11-3 and J is TRBJ2-1, with 16 positions matching TRBD2. The germline V gene encodes CDR1 SGHNT and CDR2 YENEEA. The CDR3 has 16 residues. The ends lost 1 base at V and 9 bases at J; junction bases unmatched: 3. The CDR3 is CASSLGGTSGRGEQFF. CDR3 nucleotides: TGTGCCAGCAGCTTAGGTGGGACTAGCGGGAGGGGTGAGCAGTTCTTC.

V usage is TRBV18 and J usage is TRBJ1-1, with 7 bases aligning to TRBD1. The CDR3 sequence is 15 residues long. CDR1 KGHSH and CDR2 LQKENI come from the germline V gene. V lost 4 bases, J lost 0 bases, and 5 bases stayed unmatched. CDR3 bases: TGTGCCAGCTCACGAGAAACAGGGGTGAACACTGAAGCTTTCTTT. As protein: CASSRETGVNTEAFF.

The chain recombines TRBV5-1 with TRBJ2-3; TRBD1 aligns across 9 bases. V gave up 4 bases and J gave up 5 bases; unmatched junction bases: 8. Germline V gene lookup returns CDR1 SGHRS and CDR2 YFSETQ. This CDR3 has 15 residues. Written as DNA, the CDR3 is TGCGCCAGCAGCGTAGAACAGGGGGCAGGAGATACGCAGTATTTT. Protein sequence: CASSVEQGAGDTQYF.

This clone was counted at least ten times. V gene TRBV10-2 combines with J gene TRBJ1-1; D possibly corresponds to TRBD1 (6 bases). Germline values: CDR1 WSHSY, CDR2 SAAADI. The CDR3 covers 13 residues. Trimming removed 7 bases at V and 1 base at J, with 10 bases between. CDR3: CASKKDRNTEAFF. The CDR3 nucleotides are TGCGCCAGCAAAAAGGACAGGAACACTGAAGCTTTCTTT.

V gene TRBV7-9 combines with J gene TRBJ2-1; perhaps D is TRBD1 or TRBD2 (5 bases each). The ends were cut back, 5 bases at V and 7 bases at J, with 15 bases in the middle. CDR3 length: 14 residues. CDR1 SEHNR and CDR2 FQNEAQ come from the germline V gene (reference sequence). CDR3 nucleotides: TGTGCCAGCAGCCGCCTTGAGGGGTTTAATGAGCAGTTCTTC. Residues: CASSRLEGFNEQFF.

The gene calls are TRBV19 and TRBJ1-1, with a tentative D call TRBD1 (5 bases). From germline, CDR1 is LNHDA and CDR2 SQIVND (reference sequence). Deletions cut 4 bases from V and 4 bases from J, with 16 bases between. The CDR3 sequence is 15 residues long. Here the CDR3 DNA reads TGTGCCAGTAGTAGGGCAGGGTGGTCGGGCACTGAAGCTTTCTTT. Amino acid sequence: CASSRAGWSGTEAFF.

The V and J genes are TRBV19 and TRBJ1-1; perhaps TRBD1 as D (6 bases). V gave up 1 base and J gave up 0 bases, with 15 bases separating them. Germline assignment: CDR1 LNHDA and CDR2 SQIVND (reference sequence). The CDR3 spans 17 residues. CDR3 amino acids: CASSIGGGRFMNTEAFF. The CDR3 DNA reads TGTGCCAGTAGTATAGGAGGGGGGCGCTTCATGAACACTGAAGCTTTCTTT.

This sequence joins TRBV5-1 and TRBJ2-1; 7 nucleotides agree with TRBD1. The CDR3 runs to 14 residues. Germline CDR1 is SGHRS and CDR2 is YFSETQ. Trimming removed 7 bases from V and 5 bases from J; junction bases left unmatched: 9. The DNA for the CDR3 is TGCGCCAGCTTTAGGGACAGCCACGACAATGAGCAGTTCTTC. Translating it yields CASFRDSHDNEQFF.

This clone was seen only a few times. The chain joins TRBV28 to TRBJ1-4; D not certain. V gave up 3 bases and J gave up 8 bases, with 10 bases separating them. CDR3 size: 13 residues. Germline V gives CDR1 MDHEN, CDR2 SYDVKM. The CDR3 here is CASSFSGFEKLFF. Written as DNA, the CDR3 is TGTGCCAGCAGTTTTTCGGGGTTCGAAAAACTGTTTTTT.

The chain joins TRBV7-9 to TRBJ2-3; no firm D call. V was clipped by 2 bases and J by 6 bases, with 6 bases between them. The germline CDR1 and CDR2 sequences are SEHNR and FQNEAQ (reference sequence). The CDR3 sequence is 12 residues long. The CDR3 region has the DNA TGTGCCAGCAGCTTAATGGTGGATACGCAGTATTTT. Its translation is CASSLMVDTQYF.

V and J are TRBV5-1 and TRBJ2-7, with 8 bases matching TRBD1. After removal of 0 bases from V and 0 bases from J, the junction contained 2 bases not matched to a gene. This CDR3 is 15 amino acids long. The germline V gene encodes CDR1 SGHRS and CDR2 YFSETQ. Here the CDR3 reads CASSLGTGGSYEQYF. The CDR3, as DNA: TGCGCCAGCAGCTTGGGAACAGGGGGCTCCTACGAGCAGTACTTC.

Of note for this clone: It is likely a read error: a sequence one base away is far more abundant. This rearrangement joins TRBV5-4 to TRBJ2-7, with D possibly matching TRBD2 (5 bases). V was clipped by 1 base and J by 0 bases, with 5 bases between them. Per germline, CDR1 SGHNT and CDR2 YYREEE (reference sequence). This CDR3 spans 13 amino acids. CDR3: CASSLRGSYEQYF. The CDR3 nucleotides are TGTGCCAGCAGCTTGCGGGGCTCCTACGAGCAGTACTTC.

Turning to this clone: A junction end diverges from the germline sequence, so it may reflect a read error. The CDR3 DNA sequence: TGTGCCCCCACGGTCCAGGGAGCACACCATATATTT. It translates to CAPTVQGAHHIF. The rearrangement uses TRBV10-3 and TRBJ1-3; weak D call: TRBD1 (5 bases). CDR3 length: 12 residues. Looked up from germline, CDR1 is ENHRY and CDR2 is SYGVKD.